This TCR beta chain was retrieved from a study of blood T cell repertoires in COVID-19. Study background: The United States, Italy and Spain provided the acute and convalescent COVID-19 samples.

Assay: immunoSEQ multiplex PCR; the TCRdb copy retains only in-frame clones and omits some. The repertoire includes roughly 350,000 clones, around 87% of them detected once, and roughly 6.3% sits in the top ten. V dropped 6 bases and J dropped 4; count of bases not matched to a gene: 6. The CDR3 runs to 14 residues. Germline V lookup: CDR1 MNHEY, CDR2 SMNVEV (reference sequence). The chain has TRBV27 and TRBJ2-7; 10 bases fit TRBD1. The specimen sequenced was peripheral blood. The origin of this receptor is a woman aged 45 to 65 with COVID-19, enrolled during active disease. The CDR3: CASREGTGEYEQYF. The CDR3 DNA sequence: TGTGCCAGCAGAGAAGGGACAGGGGAGTACGAGCAGTACTTC.